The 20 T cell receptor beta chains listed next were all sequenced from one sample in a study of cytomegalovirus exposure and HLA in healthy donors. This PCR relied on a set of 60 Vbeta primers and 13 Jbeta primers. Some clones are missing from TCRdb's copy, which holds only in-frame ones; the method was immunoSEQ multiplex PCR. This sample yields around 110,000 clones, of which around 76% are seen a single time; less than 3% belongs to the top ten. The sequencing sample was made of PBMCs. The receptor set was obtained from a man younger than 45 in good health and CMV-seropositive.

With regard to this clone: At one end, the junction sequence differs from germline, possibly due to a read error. CDR3 loop: CASSISSGFSSGANGLTF. The CDR3 nucleotides are TGTGCCAGTAGTATATCATCAGGGTTCAGCTCTGGGGCCAACGGCCTGACTTTC. This chain links TRBV19 with TRBJ2-6; D possibly corresponds to TRBD1 (5 bases). Looked up from germline, CDR1 is LNHDA and CDR2 is SQIVND (reference sequence). The CDR3 runs to 18 residues.

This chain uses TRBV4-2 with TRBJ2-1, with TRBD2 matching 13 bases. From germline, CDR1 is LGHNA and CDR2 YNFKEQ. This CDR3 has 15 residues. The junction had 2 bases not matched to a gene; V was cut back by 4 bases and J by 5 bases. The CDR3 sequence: CASSLLAGGDNEQFF. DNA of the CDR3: TGTGCCAGCAGCCTACTAGCGGGGGGGGACAATGAGCAGTTCTTC.

The chain's CDR3 is CASSYEGTLGYGYTF. The CDR3 DNA is TGTGCCAGCAGTTACGAGGGCACTTTAGGATATGGCTACACCTTC. V usage is TRBV6-6 and J usage is TRBJ1-2; D call uncertain. CDR3 size: 15 residues. From germline, CDR1 is MNHNY and CDR2 SVGAGI (reference sequence). V shed 2 bases and J shed 5 bases, with 15 bases lying between them.

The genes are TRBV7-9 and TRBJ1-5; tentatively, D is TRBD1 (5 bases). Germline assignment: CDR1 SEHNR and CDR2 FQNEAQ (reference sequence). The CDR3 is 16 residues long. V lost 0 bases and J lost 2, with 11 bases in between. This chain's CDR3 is CASSLATAGGNQPQHF. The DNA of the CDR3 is TGTGCCAGCAGCTTAGCGACGGCGGGGGGCAATCAGCCCCAGCATTTT.

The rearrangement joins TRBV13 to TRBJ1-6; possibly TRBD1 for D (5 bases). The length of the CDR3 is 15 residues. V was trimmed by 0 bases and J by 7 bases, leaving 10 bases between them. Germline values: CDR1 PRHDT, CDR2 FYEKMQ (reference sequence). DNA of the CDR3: TGTGCCAGCAGCTTAGGGCAGGGATTCAATTCACCCCTCCACTTT. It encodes CASSLGQGFNSPLHF.

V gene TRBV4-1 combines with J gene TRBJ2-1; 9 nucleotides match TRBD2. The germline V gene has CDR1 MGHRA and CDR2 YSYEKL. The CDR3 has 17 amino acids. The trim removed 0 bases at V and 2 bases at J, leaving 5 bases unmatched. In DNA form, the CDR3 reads TGCGCCAGCAGCCAAGAGGGGGGACTAGCCACCTACAATGAGCAGTTCTTC. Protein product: CASSQEGGLATYNEQFF.

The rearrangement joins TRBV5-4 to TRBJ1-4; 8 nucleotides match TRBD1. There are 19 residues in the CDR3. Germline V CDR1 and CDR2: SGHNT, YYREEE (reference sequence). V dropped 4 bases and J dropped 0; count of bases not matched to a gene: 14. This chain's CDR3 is CASSPTRTGTFATNEKLFF. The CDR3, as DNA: TGTGCCAGCAGCCCTACGAGGACAGGGACGTTTGCAACTAATGAAAAACTGTTTTTT.

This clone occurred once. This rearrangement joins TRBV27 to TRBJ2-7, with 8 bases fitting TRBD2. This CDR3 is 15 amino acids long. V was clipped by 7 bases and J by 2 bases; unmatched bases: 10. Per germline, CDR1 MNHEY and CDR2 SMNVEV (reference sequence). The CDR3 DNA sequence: TGTGCCAGCACTTCCTTATCCGGGGGGGCCTACGAGCAGTACTTC. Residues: CASTSLSGGAYEQYF.

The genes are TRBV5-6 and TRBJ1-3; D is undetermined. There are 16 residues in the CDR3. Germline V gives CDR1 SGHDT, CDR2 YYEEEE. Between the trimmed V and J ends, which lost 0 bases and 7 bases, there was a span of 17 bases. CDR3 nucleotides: TGTGCCAGCAGCTTGGTTCGACCAGCCTCGGGGAACACCATATATTTT. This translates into CASSLVRPASGNTIYF.

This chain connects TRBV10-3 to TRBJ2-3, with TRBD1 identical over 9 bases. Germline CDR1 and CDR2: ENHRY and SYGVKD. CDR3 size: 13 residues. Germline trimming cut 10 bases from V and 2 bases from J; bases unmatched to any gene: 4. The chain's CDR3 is CANRDRVTDTQYF. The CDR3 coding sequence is TGTGCCAACCGGGACAGGGTCACAGATACGCAGTATTTT.

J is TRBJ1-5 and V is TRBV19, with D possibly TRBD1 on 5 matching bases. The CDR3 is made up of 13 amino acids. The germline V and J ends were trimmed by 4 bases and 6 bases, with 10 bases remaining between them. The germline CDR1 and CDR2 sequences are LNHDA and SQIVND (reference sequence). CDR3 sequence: CASSNQGGQPQHF. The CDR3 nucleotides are TGTGCCAGTAGTAATCAGGGAGGTCAGCCCCAGCATTTT. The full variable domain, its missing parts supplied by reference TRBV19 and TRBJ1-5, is DGGITQSPKYLFRKEGQNVTLSCEQNLNHDAMYWYRQDPGQGLRLIYYSQIVNDFQKGDIAEGYSVSREKKESFPLTVTSAQKNPTAFYLCASSNQGGQPQHFGDGTRLSIL.

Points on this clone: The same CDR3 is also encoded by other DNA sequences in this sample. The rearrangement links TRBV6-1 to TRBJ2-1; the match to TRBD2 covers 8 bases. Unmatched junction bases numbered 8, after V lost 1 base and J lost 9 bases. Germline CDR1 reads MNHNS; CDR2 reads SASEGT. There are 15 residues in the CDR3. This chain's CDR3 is CASSEGRGGGSEQFF. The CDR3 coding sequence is TGTGCCAGCAGTGAAGGACGGGGGGGCGGGAGTGAGCAGTTCTTC.

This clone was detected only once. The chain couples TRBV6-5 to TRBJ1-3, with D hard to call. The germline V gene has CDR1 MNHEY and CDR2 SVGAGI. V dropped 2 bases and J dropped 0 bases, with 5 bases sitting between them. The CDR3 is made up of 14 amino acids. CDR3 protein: CASSYASSGNTIYF. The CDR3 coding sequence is TGTGCCAGCAGTTACGCCAGCTCTGGAAACACCATATATTTT.

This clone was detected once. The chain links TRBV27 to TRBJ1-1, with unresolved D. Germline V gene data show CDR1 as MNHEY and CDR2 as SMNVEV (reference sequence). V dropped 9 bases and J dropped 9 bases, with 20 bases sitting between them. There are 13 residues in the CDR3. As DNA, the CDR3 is TGTGCCAGTATTAACCTACCGGGAGGGCAAGCTTTCTTT. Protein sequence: CASINLPGGQAFF.

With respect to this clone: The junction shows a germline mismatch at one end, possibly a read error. The CDR3 region is CASSLGGRLAGANGLTF. The CDR3 DNA reads as TGTGCCAGCAGCTTAGGAGGCAGGTTGGCTGGGGCCAACGGCCTGACTTTC. The chain couples TRBV11-3 to TRBJ2-6; a possible D gene is TRBD1 (5 bases). Germline V gene sequence: CDR1 SGHNT, CDR2 YENEEA. This CDR3 has 17 amino acids.

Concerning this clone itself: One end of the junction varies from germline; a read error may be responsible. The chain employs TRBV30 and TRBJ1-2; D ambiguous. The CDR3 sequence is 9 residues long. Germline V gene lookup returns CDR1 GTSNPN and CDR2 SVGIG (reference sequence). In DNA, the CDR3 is TGTGCCTGGAGTTTGTGCAGGCACTTC. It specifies CAWSLCRHF.

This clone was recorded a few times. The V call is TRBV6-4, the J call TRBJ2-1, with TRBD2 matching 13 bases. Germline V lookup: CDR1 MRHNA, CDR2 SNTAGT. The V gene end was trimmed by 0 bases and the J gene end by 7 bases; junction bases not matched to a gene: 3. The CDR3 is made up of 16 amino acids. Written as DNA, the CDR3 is TGTGCCAGCAGTGACTCGACTAGCGGGGGGTGGAATGAGCAGTTCTTC. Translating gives CASSDSTSGGWNEQFF.

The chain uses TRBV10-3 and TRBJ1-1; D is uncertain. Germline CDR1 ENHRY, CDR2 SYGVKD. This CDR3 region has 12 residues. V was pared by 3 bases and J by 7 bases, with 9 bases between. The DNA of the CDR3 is TGTGCCATCAGTGATTGGGAGAATGAAGCTTTCTTT. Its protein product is CAISDWENEAFF.

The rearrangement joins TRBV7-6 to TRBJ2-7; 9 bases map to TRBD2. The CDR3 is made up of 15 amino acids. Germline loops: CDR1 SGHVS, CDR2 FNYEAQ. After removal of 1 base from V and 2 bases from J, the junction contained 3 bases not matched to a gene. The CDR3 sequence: CASSLGTSVAYEQYF. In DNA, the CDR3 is TGTGCCAGCAGCTTAGGGACTAGCGTCGCCTACGAGCAGTACTTC.

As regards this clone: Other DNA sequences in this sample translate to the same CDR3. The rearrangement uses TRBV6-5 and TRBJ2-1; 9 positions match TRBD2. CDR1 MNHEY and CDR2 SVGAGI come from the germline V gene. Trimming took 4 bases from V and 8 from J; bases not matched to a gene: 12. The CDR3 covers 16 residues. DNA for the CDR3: TGTGCCAGCAGTTTTGCTAGCGGGGCTATCAGGTATGAGCAGTTCTTC. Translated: CASSFASGAIRYEQFF.